The entry below describes one T cell receptor (beta chain). It was patients with CD8+CD57+ cell expansion by flow cytometry who were chosen for sequencing. A severe acquired aplastic anemia diagnosis applied to all patients. In germline, CDR1 is SGHTA, CDR2 FQGTGA. V gave up 8 bases and J gave up 0 bases, with 13 bases separating them. The CDR3 length is 14 residues. The sample belongs to a study of CD8+CD57+ T cells in acquired aplastic anemia. Genomic DNA, serving as template, underwent TCR beta VDJ and CDR3 profiling. TCRdb called the reads again in MiXCR, with one record for every CDR3 protein. In the table there are under 350,000 distinct CDR3 sequences, roughly 53% of which are singletons.

Sequencing was performed on sorted CD4+, CD8+, or CD8+CD57+ T cells (not recorded which) from PBMCs. This sequence joins TRBV7-3 and TRBJ1-2; no clear D gene. This TCR was sampled from a human donor with aplastic anemia. The CDR3 bases are TGTGCCAGCGGTGGCGCGGGGACTAACTATGGCTACACCTTC. It encodes CASGGAGTNYGYTF. The whole variable domain, filled in from reference TRBV7-3 and TRBJ1-2, reads GAGVSQTPSNKVTEKGKYVELRCDPISGHTALYWYRQSLGQGPEFLIYFQGTGAADDSGLPNDRFFAVRPEGSVSTLKIQRTERGDSAVYLCASGGAGTNYGYTFGSGTRLTVV.